A single sample is the source of the 26 T cell receptor beta chains below, sequenced in a study of cytomegalovirus exposure and HLA in healthy donors (dated by TCRdb to about 2017). Preparation of the library involved the immunoSEQ multiplex PCR assay. For the multiplex PCR, a mixture combining 60 forward primers for TCR Vbeta segments and 13 reverse primers for TCR Jbeta segments was used. The immuneACCESS repertoire file appears here via TCRdb, limited to in-frame rearrangements. These files lack a portion of the clones; in checked studies, under half of the deficit traces to unresolved V genes, and the cause of the others is not known. Present in this sample are under 150,000 clones, over 8% of which were seen just once. The ten largest clones represent around 3% of the sample. The specimen sequenced was PBMCs. These receptors were obtained from a man aged 25 to 45 in good health and CMV-seronegative.

The CDR3 nucleotides are TGTGCCAGCACCCAGGGGGACAGTTATAATTCACCCCTCCACTTT. Protein sequence: CASTQGDSYNSPLHF. This sequence joins TRBV9 and TRBJ1-6; the match to TRBD1 covers 7 bases. The CDR3 sequence is 15 residues long. V lost 6 bases and J lost 4; bases outside the gene matches: 7. The germline V gene has CDR1 SGDLS and CDR2 YYNGEE.

This clone has more than one count but fewer than ten. This chain connects TRBV19 to TRBJ2-2; D is perhaps TRBD1 (5 bases). Trimming removed 4 bases from V and 5 bases from J, with 11 bases in between. The germline V gene has CDR1 LNHDA and CDR2 SQIVND (reference sequence). The CDR3 sequence is 14 residues long. The CDR3 loop reads CASSNGQGTGELFF. CDR3 coding DNA: TGTGCCAGTAGTAACGGGCAGGGAACCGGGGAGCTGTTTTTT.

This clone occurred a few times. This chain joins TRBV9 and TRBJ1-2; no reliable D call. CDR1 and CDR2 from the germline V gene are SGDLS and YYNGEE. The CDR3 has 15 residues. V was trimmed by 7 bases and J by 0 bases, leaving 16 bases between them. This CDR3 reads CASSRGGHSNYGYTF. The CDR3 DNA reads TGTGCCAGCTCACGCGGAGGCCATTCTAACTATGGCTACACCTTC. The whole variable domain, filled in from reference TRBV9 and TRBJ1-2, reads DSGVTQTPKHLITATGQRVTLRCSPRSGDLSVYWYQQSLDQGLQFLIQYYNGEERAKGNILERFSAQQFPDLHSELNLSSLELGDSALYFCASSRGGHSNYGYTFGSGTRLTVV.

The rearrangement joins TRBV7-2 to TRBJ2-5, with D tentatively TRBD2 (6 bases). The CDR3 extends over 15 amino acids. The germline CDR1 and CDR2 sequences are SGHTA and FQGNSA. V lost 5 bases to trimming and J lost 7 bases, with 20 bases between them. The CDR3 reads CASSPGGALRGTQYF. The CDR3 region has the DNA TGTGCCAGCAGCCCAGGAGGGGCTCTCCGCGGGACCCAGTACTTC.

The rearrangement links TRBV6-6 to TRBJ1-2; 8 bases fit TRBD1. The germline gives CDR1 MNHNY, CDR2 SVGAGI (reference sequence). Unmatched junction bases numbered 6, after V lost 1 base and J lost 5 bases. This CDR3 comprises 15 residues. CDR3 DNA: TGTGCCAGCAGTTACTTGGGACAGGTTGGATATGGCTACACCTTC. Translated, it gives CASSYLGQVGYGYTF.

The gene calls are TRBV7-9 and TRBJ2-4; weak D call: TRBD1 (5 bases). The V gene's germline CDR1 is SEHNR and CDR2 FQNEAQ (reference sequence). V gave up 3 bases and J gave up 6 bases, with 12 bases separating them. This CDR3 region has 14 residues. CDR3 residues: CASSLDWQGNIQYF. The CDR3 coding sequence is TGTGCCAGCAGCTTGGATTGGCAGGGAAACATTCAGTACTTC. The whole variable domain, filled in from reference TRBV7-9 and TRBJ2-4, reads DTGVSQNPRHKITKRGQNVTFRCDPISEHNRLYWYRQTLGQGPEFLTYFQNEAQLEKSRLLSDRFSAERPKGSFSTLEIQRTEQGDSAMYLCASSLDWQGNIQYFGAGTRLSVL.

The CDR3 protein is CASSRLTDTPNEKLFF. In DNA form, the CDR3 reads TGCGCCAGCAGCCGTCTTACCGATACACCGAATGAAAAACTGTTTTTT. The V gene is TRBV4-3, the J gene TRBJ1-4; D remains unclear. V lost 4 bases, J lost 5 bases, and 17 bases lay in between. The CDR3 is 16 amino acids. CDR1 is LGHNA and CDR2 is YSLEER in the germline V gene.

In this sample, this clone turned up a few times. V and J are TRBV23-1 and TRBJ2-3, with D perhaps TRBD1 (5 bases). TRBV23-1 qualifies as an ORF whose function is uncertain. Trimming left V 2 bases short and J 6 bases short, with 9 bases between. This CDR3 region has 13 residues. CDR3 DNA sequence: TGCGCCAGCAGTCAAGGGGCGGCCGATACGCAGTATTTT. Its translation is CASSQGAADTQYF.

This clone was observed a handful of times. This likely comes from a read error, as the CDR3 has no conserved phenylalanine or tryptophan at its end. V is TRBV6-5 and J is TRBJ1-5; TRBD1 is a possible D gene (5 bases). With 6 bases removed from V and 7 bases from J, the gap between germline ends came to 16 bases. This CDR3 comprises 14 residues. Looked up from germline, CDR1 is MNHEY and CDR2 is SVGAGI. For the CDR3, the DNA is TGTGCCAGCAGACCGGGGGAGGGAATACAGCCCCAGCATGTT. It specifies CASRPGEGIQPQHV.

This clone was seen a few times. This rearrangement joins TRBV10-1 to TRBJ2-2; D possibly corresponds to TRBD1 (6 bases). The CDR3 covers 14 residues. Germline V gene sequence: CDR1 WNHNN, CDR2 SYGVQD (reference sequence). Between the trimmed V and J ends, which lost 3 bases and 5 bases, there was a span of 10 bases. CDR3 nucleotides: TGCGCCAGCAGTGAAGGGACACCGACCGGGGAGCTGTTTTTT. It codes for CASSEGTPTGELFF.

This clone was counted only a few times. The CDR3: CASSKGQENYGYTF. CDR3 sequence (DNA): TGTGCCAGTAGTAAGGGACAGGAAAACTATGGCTACACCTTC. The chain has TRBV19 and TRBJ1-2, with TRBD1 identical over 8 bases. Trimming at V came to 4 bases and at J to 2 bases, leaving 3 bases not matched to a gene. The length of the CDR3 is 14 residues. Germline CDR1 and CDR2: LNHDA and SQIVND (reference sequence). Drawing the rest from reference TRBV19 and TRBJ1-2, the complete variable domain is DGGITQSPKYLFRKEGQNVTLSCEQNLNHDAMYWYRQDPGQGLRLIYYSQIVNDFQKGDIAEGYSVSREKKESFPLTVTSAQKNPTAFYLCASSKGQENYGYTFGSGTRLTVV.

This chain uses TRBV7-9 with TRBJ1-4; D unresolved. The germline gives CDR1 SEHNR, CDR2 FQNEAQ (reference sequence). Trimming took 1 base from V and 0 from J, leaving 6 bases between them. CDR3 length: 15 residues. The CDR3 region has the DNA TGTGCCAGCAGCTTAGAGAGGGCAACTAATGAAAAACTGTTTTTT. It encodes CASSLERATNEKLFF.

This clone was seen more than once but under ten times. The J gene is TRBJ1-2, the V gene TRBV7-2; D remains unclear. Trimming removed 5 bases at V and 4 bases at J, with 17 bases between. From germline, CDR1 is SGHTA and CDR2 FQGNSA. This CDR3 comprises 15 residues. Here the CDR3 reads CASSQSVVGIYGYTF. CDR3 bases: TGTGCCAGCAGCCAATCGGTGGTCGGGATCTATGGCTACACCTTC.

This clone was found a few times. The chain has TRBV27 and TRBJ1-2; TRBD1 matches 9 bases. The CDR3 extends over 13 amino acids. V shed 3 bases, J shed 9 bases, and the junction held 5 bases outside the gene matches. Looked up from germline, CDR1 is MNHEY and CDR2 is SMNVEV (reference sequence). The CDR3 region is CASSFATGGSYTF. In DNA, the CDR3 is TGTGCCAGCAGTTTCGCGACAGGGGGTAGCTACACCTTC.

The chain employs TRBV7-2 and TRBJ2-7; TRBD2 agrees at 9 bases. The CDR3 runs to 15 residues. The J segment lost 2 bases and the V segment lost 1 base, leaving 3 bases of the junction unmatched. The germline V gene encodes CDR1 SGHTA and CDR2 FQGNSA. CDR3 in DNA: TGTGCCAGCAGCTTAGGAGCTAGCGGGGCCTACGAGCAGTACTTC. Translation: CASSLGASGAYEQYF. Using reference TRBV7-2 and TRBJ2-7 for the parts outside the CDR3, the full variable domain is GAGVSQSPSNKVTEKGKDVELRCDPISGHTALYWYRQSLGQGLEFLIYFQGNSAPDKSGLPSDRFSAERTGGSVSTLTIQRTQQEDSAVYLCASSLGASGAYEQYFGPGTRLTVT.

The chain recombines TRBV5-1 with TRBJ1-1, with 12 bases aligning to TRBD1. The CDR3 contains 16 residues. Germline assignment: CDR1 SGHRS and CDR2 YFSETQ. V was clipped by 4 bases and J by 0 bases; unmatched bases: 4. The CDR3 region has the DNA TGCGCCAGCAGCCCGGGACAGGGGGCAATGAACACTGAAGCTTTCTTT. Protein: CASSPGQGAMNTEAFF. Looking up the rest from reference TRBV5-1 and TRBJ1-1 gives the full variable domain: KAGVTQTPRYLIKTRGQQVTLSCSPISGHRSVSWYQQTPGQGLQFLFEYFSETQRNKGNFPGRFSGRQFSNSRSEMNVSTLELGDSALYLCASSPGQGAMNTEAFFGQGTRLTVV.

The chain recombines TRBV18 with TRBJ1-6; 8 bases map to TRBD1. Germline V lookup: CDR1 KGHSH, CDR2 LQKENI. This CDR3 is 15 amino acids long. V was pared by 2 bases and J by 3 bases, with 0 bases of the junction left unmatched. The CDR3 nucleotides read TGTGCCAGCTCACCAGACAGGGGCTATAATTCACCCCTCCACTTT. Encoded protein: CASSPDRGYNSPLHF. Using reference TRBV18 and TRBJ1-6 for the parts outside the CDR3, the full variable domain is NAGVMQNPRHLVRRRGQEARLRCSPMKGHSHVYWYRQLPEEGLKFMVYLQKENIIDESGMPKERFSAEFPKEGPSILRIQQVVRGDSAAYFCASSPDRGYNSPLHFGNGTRLTVT.

J is TRBJ1-2 and V is TRBV4-1; TRBD1 agrees at 7 bases. CDR1 is MGHRA, CDR2 YSYEKL, per germline. CDR3 length equals 14 residues. The junction had 6 bases not matched to a gene; V was cut back by 4 bases and J by 4 bases. The DNA of the CDR3 is TGCGCCAGCAGCCCGTCCCGGGACAGCTATGGCTACACCTTC. It specifies CASSPSRDSYGYTF.

This clone was seen more than once but under ten times. The CDR3 reads CASSIFSQGSTEAFF. The CDR3 DNA reads as TGTGCCAGTAGTATATTCTCTCAGGGCAGCACTGAAGCTTTCTTT. V gene TRBV19 combines with J gene TRBJ1-1, with a tentative D call TRBD1 (5 bases). In germline, CDR1 is LNHDA, CDR2 SQIVND (reference sequence). The CDR3 extends over 15 amino acids. Trimming removed 2 bases at V and 4 bases at J, with 14 bases between. Filled out from reference TRBV19 and TRBJ1-1, the complete variable domain reads DGGITQSPKYLFRKEGQNVTLSCEQNLNHDAMYWYRQDPGQGLRLIYYSQIVNDFQKGDIAEGYSVSREKKESFPLTVTSAQKNPTAFYLCASSIFSQGSTEAFFGQGTRLTVV.

Only a few counts were recorded for this clone. The chain is built from TRBV7-8 and TRBJ1-3; weak D call: TRBD1 (5 bases). V lost 5 bases and J lost 3, with 14 bases in between. Per the germline V gene, CDR1 is SGHVS and CDR2 is FQNEAQ. The CDR3 is made up of 15 amino acids. The CDR3: CASSRGETLGNTIYF. The CDR3 DNA reads TGTGCCAGCAGCCGGGGGGAGACACTTGGAAACACCATATATTTT.

This clone was found once. V is TRBV7-2 and J is TRBJ2-5; tentatively, D is TRBD1 (5 bases). The V gene lost 5 bases and the J gene lost 4 bases, with 8 bases spanning the gap. This CDR3 contains 12 residues. Germline CDR1 and CDR2: SGHTA and FQGNSA. Here the CDR3 DNA reads TGTGCCAGCAGCCAGGGCTTAGAGACCCAGTACTTC. Amino acids: CASSQGLETQYF. Supplemented by reference TRBV7-2 and TRBJ2-5, the full variable domain reads GAGVSQSPSNKVTEKGKDVELRCDPISGHTALYWYRQSLGQGLEFLIYFQGNSAPDKSGLPSDRFSAERTGGSVSTLTIQRTQQEDSAVYLCASSQGLETQYFGPGTRLLVL.

The gene calls are TRBV7-2 and TRBJ2-1; D may be TRBD2 (6 bases). Germline CDR1 reads SGHTA; CDR2 reads FQGNSA. V lost 4 bases, J lost 4 bases, and 11 bases lay in between. The length of the CDR3 is 14 residues. CDR3 nucleotide sequence: TGTGCCAGCAGCTATTACGGGAGTTACAATGAGCAGTTCTTC. This codes for CASSYYGSYNEQFF.

This chain joins TRBV4-2 and TRBJ2-5; D gene uncertain. Judging by the DNA end, TRBJ2-7 fits better; the J call may be wrong. The germline gives CDR1 LGHNA, CDR2 YNFKEQ. The CDR3 loop spans 17 amino acids. The DNA of the CDR3 is TGTGCCAGCAGCCCCGAGGTCTCTGAGCCCCCTCTCTCCGAGCAGTACTTC. This sequence encodes CASSPEVSEPPLSEQYF.

The chain is built from TRBV4-2 and TRBJ2-1; weak D call: TRBD2 (6 bases). Germline V gene lookup returns CDR1 LGHNA and CDR2 YNFKEQ. The CDR3 has 15 amino acids. Trimming took off 1 base at V and 5 bases at J, with 12 bases between the two ends. The CDR3 bases are TGTGCCAGCAGCCAAGTCCGGGAGCTAAACAATGAGCAGTTCTTC. Encoded protein: CASSQVRELNNEQFF.

This clone was counted between two and nine times. This chain links TRBV5-1 with TRBJ2-5, with 8 bases fitting TRBD1. V was clipped by 3 bases and J by 1 base; unmatched bases: 5. Germline CDR1 is SGHRS and CDR2 is YFSETQ. The CDR3 runs 15 residues. The CDR3 loop is CASSWAGTGQETQYF. CDR3 sequence (DNA): TGCGCCAGCAGCTGGGCCGGGACAGGCCAAGAGACCCAGTACTTC. The full variable domain, rest sourced from reference TRBV5-1 and TRBJ2-5, is KAGVTQTPRYLIKTRGQQVTLSCSPISGHRSVSWYQQTPGQGLQFLFEYFSETQRNKGNFPGRFSGRQFSNSRSEMNVSTLELGDSALYLCASSWAGTGQETQYFGPGTRLLVL.

This clone has just a few counts. The V and J genes are TRBV30 and TRBJ1-6; D not resolved. Trimming cost V 3 bases and J 2 bases, with 5 bases left between them. CDR3 length: 13 residues. Germline-derived CDR1 and CDR2 are GTSNPN and SVGIG (reference sequence). CDR3 protein: CAWRGPYNSPLHF. The CDR3 DNA reads TGTGCCTGGAGGGGCCCCTATAATTCACCCCTCCACTTT. Using reference TRBV30 and TRBJ1-6 for the parts outside the CDR3, the full variable domain is SQTIHQWPATLVQPVGSPLSLECTVEGTSNPNLYWYRQAAGRGLQLLFYSVGIGQISSEVPQNLSASRPQDRQFILSSKKLLLSDSGFYLCAWRGPYNSPLHFGNGTRLTVT.